Following are 7 T cell receptor beta chains from one sample sequenced in a study of blood T cell repertoires in COVID-19. TCRdb keeps only in-frame clones here, not all; method: immunoSEQ multiplex PCR. The table lists 300,000 to 400,000 clones, around 89% of them singletons, with 0.95% to 1% in the top ten. Sequenced sample: PBMCs or T cells enriched from blood (not recorded which). These receptors originate from a woman aged 25 to 39 with acute COVID-19.

The V gene is TRBV7-9, the J gene TRBJ2-5, with 16 bases that match TRBD2. J gave up 2 bases and V 7 bases, and 7 bases lay outside the gene matches. Germline V gene sequence: CDR1 SEHNR, CDR2 FQNEAQ (reference sequence). The CDR3 runs to 17 residues. The DNA for the CDR3 is TGTGCCAGCACCTCCGGGACTAGCGGGGGGGGGCAAGAGACCCAGTACTTC. Translation gives CASTSGTSGGGQETQYF.

V usage is TRBV19 and J usage is TRBJ2-3, with 8 bases identical to TRBD2. Trimming took 7 bases from V and 7 from J; bases not matched to a gene: 13. CDR3 length equals 15 residues. Germline-derived CDR1 and CDR2 are LNHDA and SQIVND (reference sequence). The CDR3 loop is CASMSGTRNINTQYF. The CDR3 nucleotides are TGTGCCAGTATGTCCGGGACTAGAAATATAAATACGCAGTATTTT. Supplemented by reference TRBV19 and TRBJ2-3, the full variable domain reads DGGITQSPKYLFRKEGQNVTLSCEQNLNHDAMYWYRQDPGQGLRLIYYSQIVNDFQKGDIAEGYSVSREKKESFPLTVTSAQKNPTAFYLCASMSGTRNINTQYFGPGTRLTVL.

The V gene is TRBV4-1, the J gene TRBJ1-1; weak D call: TRBD1 (6 bases). Trimming took off 6 bases at V and 5 bases at J, with 13 bases between the two ends. The CDR3 contains 13 residues. Looked up from germline, CDR1 is MGHRA and CDR2 is YSYEKL. This chain's CDR3 is CASSWTAGTEAFF. CDR3 sequence (DNA): TGCGCCAGCAGTTGGACAGCGGGGACTGAAGCTTTCTTT.

The V call is TRBV6-5, the J call TRBJ1-5; maybe TRBD1 (5 bases). Per the germline V gene, CDR1 is MNHEY and CDR2 is SVGAGI. CDR3 length equals 14 residues. Trimming took off 4 bases at V and 3 bases at J, with 10 bases between the two ends. The CDR3: CASSFTGNNQPQHF. The CDR3 DNA reads as TGTGCCAGCAGTTTCACAGGAAACAATCAGCCCCAGCATTTT.

The J gene is TRBJ1-4, the V gene TRBV7-9; possible D gene TRBD1, 5 bases. This CDR3 contains 17 residues. V shed 5 bases and J shed 5 bases, with 21 bases lying between them. Germline CDR1 SEHNR, CDR2 FQNEAQ (reference sequence). The CDR3 nucleotides are TGTGCCAGCAGCCTATACTTGGGGCGGAACTTGAATGAAAAACTGTTTTTT. Its translation: CASSLYLGRNLNEKLFF.

The chain employs TRBV7-2 and TRBJ1-6; D is uncertain. V lost 3 bases and J lost 10, with 13 bases in between. This CDR3 has 14 amino acids. Per germline, CDR1 SGHTA and CDR2 FQGNSA. CDR3 sequence reads: CASSLGTGGSPLHF. CDR3 in DNA: TGTGCCAGCAGCTTGGGAACGGGAGGATCACCCCTCCACTTT.

The table lists this clone with a few counts. Other DNA sequences in this sample translate to the same CDR3. The CDR3, as DNA: TGCGCCAGCAGCTTGGGCGGGACAGCCTCTGGAAACACCATATATTTT. It yields the protein CASSLGGTASGNTIYF. The genes are TRBV5-1 and TRBJ1-3; 7 nucleotides match TRBD1. The CDR3 loop spans 16 amino acids. The V and J ends lost 0 bases and 0 bases, in that order; junction bases with no gene match: 3. CDR1 SGHRS and CDR2 YFSETQ come from the germline V gene.